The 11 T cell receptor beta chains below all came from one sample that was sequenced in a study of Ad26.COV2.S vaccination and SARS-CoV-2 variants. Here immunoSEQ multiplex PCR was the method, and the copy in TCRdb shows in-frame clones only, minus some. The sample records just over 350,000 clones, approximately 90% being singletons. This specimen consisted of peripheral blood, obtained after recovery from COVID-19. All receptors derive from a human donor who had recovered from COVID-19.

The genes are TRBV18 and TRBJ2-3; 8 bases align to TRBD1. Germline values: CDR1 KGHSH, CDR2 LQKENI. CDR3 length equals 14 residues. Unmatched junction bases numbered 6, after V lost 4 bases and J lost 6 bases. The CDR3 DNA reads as TGTGCCAGCTCACTGGGGACAGGCGGGGATACGCAGTATTTT. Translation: CASSLGTGGDTQYF.

The CDR3 loop is CASSPLETQYF. The CDR3, as DNA: TGTGCCAGCAGTCCCCTCGAGACCCAGTACTTC. The genes are TRBV11-2 and TRBJ2-5; D gene unclear. This CDR3 is 11 amino acids long. V lost 6 bases, J lost 5 bases, and 7 bases lay in between. The V gene's germline CDR1 is SGHAT and CDR2 FQNNGV. The complete variable domain, with remaining parts taken from reference TRBV11-2 and TRBJ2-5, reads EAGVAQSPRYKIIEKRQSVAFWCNPISGHATLYWYQQILGQGPKLLIQFQNNGVVDDSQLPKDRFSAERLKGVDSTLKIQPAKLEDSAVYLCASSPLETQYFGPGTRLLVL.

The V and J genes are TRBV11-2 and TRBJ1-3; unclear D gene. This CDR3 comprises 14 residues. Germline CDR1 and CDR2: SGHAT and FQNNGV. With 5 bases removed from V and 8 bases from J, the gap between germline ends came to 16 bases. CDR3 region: CASSADNMRDTIYF. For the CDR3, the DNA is TGTGCCAGCAGCGCCGATAATATGAGGGACACCATATATTTT.

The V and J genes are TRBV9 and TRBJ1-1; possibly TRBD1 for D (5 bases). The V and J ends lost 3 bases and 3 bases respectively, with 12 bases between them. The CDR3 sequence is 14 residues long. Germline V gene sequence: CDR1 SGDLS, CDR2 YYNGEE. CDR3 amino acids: CASSAGTRDTEAFF. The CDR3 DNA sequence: TGTGCCAGCAGCGCCGGGACGAGGGACACTGAAGCTTTCTTT. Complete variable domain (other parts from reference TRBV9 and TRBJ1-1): DSGVTQTPKHLITATGQRVTLRCSPRSGDLSVYWYQQSLDQGLQFLIQYYNGEERAKGNILERFSAQQFPDLHSELNLSSLELGDSALYFCASSAGTRDTEAFFGQGTRLTVV.

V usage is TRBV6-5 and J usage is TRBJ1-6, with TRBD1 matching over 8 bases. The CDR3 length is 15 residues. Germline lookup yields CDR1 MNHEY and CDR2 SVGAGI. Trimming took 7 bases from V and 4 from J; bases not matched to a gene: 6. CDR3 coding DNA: TGTGCCAGCAACCAGGGGGCTGGATATAATTCACCCCTCCACTTT. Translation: CASNQGAGYNSPLHF.

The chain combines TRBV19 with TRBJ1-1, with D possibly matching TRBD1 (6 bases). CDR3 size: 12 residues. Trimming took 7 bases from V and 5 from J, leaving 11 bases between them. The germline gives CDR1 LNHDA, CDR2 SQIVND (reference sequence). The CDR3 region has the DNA TGTGCCAGTAAGAATAGGGGGACTGAAGCTTTCTTT. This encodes CASKNRGTEAFF.

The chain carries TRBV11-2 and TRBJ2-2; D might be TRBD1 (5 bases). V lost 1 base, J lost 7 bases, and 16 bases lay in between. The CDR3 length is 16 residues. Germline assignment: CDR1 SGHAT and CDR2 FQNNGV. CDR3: CASSLGGQGLIGELFF. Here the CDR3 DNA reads TGTGCCAGCAGCTTAGGGGGCCAGGGTCTGATCGGGGAGCTGTTTTTT. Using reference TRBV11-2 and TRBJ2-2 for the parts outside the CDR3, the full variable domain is EAGVAQSPRYKIIEKRQSVAFWCNPISGHATLYWYQQILGQGPKLLIQFQNNGVVDDSQLPKDRFSAERLKGVDSTLKIQPAKLEDSAVYLCASSLGGQGLIGELFFGEGSRLTVL.

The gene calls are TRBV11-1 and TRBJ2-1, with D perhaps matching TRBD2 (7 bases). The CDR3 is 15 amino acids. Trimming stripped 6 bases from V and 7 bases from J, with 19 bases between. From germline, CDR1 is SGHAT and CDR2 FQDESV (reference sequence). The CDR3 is CASSLWGGYVNEQFF. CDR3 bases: TGTGCCAGCAGTCTTTGGGGGGGCTACGTGAATGAGCAGTTCTTC.

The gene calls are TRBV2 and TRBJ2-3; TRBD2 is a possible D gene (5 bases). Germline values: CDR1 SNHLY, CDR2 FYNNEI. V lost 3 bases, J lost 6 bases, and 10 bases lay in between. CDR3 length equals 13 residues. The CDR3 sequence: CASSDRTPDTQYF. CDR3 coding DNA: TGTGCCAGCAGTGACAGGACTCCCGATACGCAGTATTTT.

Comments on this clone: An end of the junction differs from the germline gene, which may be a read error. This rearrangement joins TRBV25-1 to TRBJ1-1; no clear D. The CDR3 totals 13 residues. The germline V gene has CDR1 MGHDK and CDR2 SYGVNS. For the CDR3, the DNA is TGTGCCAGCAGTGAACCATGGAACGCTGAAGCTTTCTTT. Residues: CASSEPWNAEAFF.

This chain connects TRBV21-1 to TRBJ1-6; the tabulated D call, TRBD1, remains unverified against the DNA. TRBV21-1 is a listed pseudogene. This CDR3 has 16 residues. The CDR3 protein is CARGQGRIGGNSPLHF. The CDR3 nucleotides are TGTGCCAGGGGACAGGGTCGCATTGGCGGTAATTCACCCCTCCACTTT.